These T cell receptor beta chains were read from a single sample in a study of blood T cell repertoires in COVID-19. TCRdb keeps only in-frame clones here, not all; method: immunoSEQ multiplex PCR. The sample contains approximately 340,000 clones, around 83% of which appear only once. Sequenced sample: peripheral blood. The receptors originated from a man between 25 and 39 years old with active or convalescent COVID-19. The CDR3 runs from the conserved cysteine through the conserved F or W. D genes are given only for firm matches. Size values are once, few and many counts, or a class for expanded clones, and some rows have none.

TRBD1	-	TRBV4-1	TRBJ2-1	CASSLRRDRPNNEQFF	TGCGCCAGCAGCCTTCGGAGGGACAGGCCAAACAATGAGCAGTTCTTC
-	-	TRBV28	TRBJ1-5	CASSFRAGGEPQHF	TGTGCCAGCAGTTTCAGGGCGGGCGGGGAGCCCCAGCATTTT
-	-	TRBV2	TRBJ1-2	CASSEPGGSQTNYGYTF	TGTGCCAGCAGTGAACCGGGGGGGTCACAAACTAACTATGGCTACACCTTC
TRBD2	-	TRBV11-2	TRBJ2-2	CAGGDGELFF	TGTGCCGGGGGGGACGGGGAGCTGTTTTTT
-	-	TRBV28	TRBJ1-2	CASSLVGRINYGYTF	TGTGCCAGCAGTTTGGTGGGGCGCATCAACTATGGCTACACCTTC
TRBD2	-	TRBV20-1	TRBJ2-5	CSGGGQETQYF	TGCAGTGGGGGGGGGCAAGAGACCCAGTACTTC
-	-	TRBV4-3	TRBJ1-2	CASSQEPAGPNYGYTF	TGCGCCAGCAGCCAAGAACCGGCGGGTCCAAACTATGGCTACACCTTC
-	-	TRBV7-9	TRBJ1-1	CASSSYREKIAEAFF	TGTGCCAGCAGCTCCTACAGGGAGAAAATCGCTGAAGCTTTCTTT
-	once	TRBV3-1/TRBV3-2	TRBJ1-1	CASSARPRTEAFF	TGTGCCAGCAGCGCCCGCCCGAGGACTGAAGCTTTCTTT
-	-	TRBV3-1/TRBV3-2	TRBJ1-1	CASSQGRGYTEAFF	TGTGCCAGCAGCCAGGGTAGGGGGTACACTGAAGCTTTCTTT
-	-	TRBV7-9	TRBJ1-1	CASSLAFTEAFF	TGTGCCAGCAGCTTAGCCTTCACTGAAGCTTTCTTT